The 2 T cell receptor beta chains below come from one sample, sequenced in a study of post-analysis software for immune sequencing data. Findings and limits, study-wide: Compared with controls, patients had more of about five TRBV segments, including TRBV5-6, TRBV5-1 and TRBV20-1.

Which antigens these TCRs recognize remains unknown. TCR beta libraries were prepared from cDNA with unique molecular identifiers. TCRdb processed the PCR reads anew with MiXCR; each CDR3 protein has one entry. The repertoire holds some 500,000 distinct CDR3 sequences, with around 40% as singletons. Sequenced sample: blood. The source of these receptors is a girl aged 10 to 17 with multiple sclerosis.

This rearrangement joins TRBV6-5 to TRBJ2-5; D unresolved. The CDR3 extends over 13 amino acids. Trimming took off 2 bases at V and 1 base at J, with 5 bases between the two ends. The germline V gene has CDR1 MNHEY and CDR2 SVGAGI. CDR3 residues: CASSYPSQETQYF. The CDR3 bases are TGTGCCAGCAGTTACCCTAGCCAAGAGACCCAGTACTTC.

This clonotype occurred a few times. This chain uses TRBV5-1 with TRBJ2-7, with D possibly matching TRBD1 (5 bases). The CDR3 has 13 amino acids. Germline-derived CDR1 and CDR2 are SGHRS and YFSETQ. V shed 4 bases and J shed 3 bases, with 11 bases lying between them. As DNA, the CDR3 is TGCGCCAGCAGCCTAATGACAGACTACGAGCAGTACTTC. As protein: CASSLMTDYEQYF. Together with reference TRBV5-1 and TRBJ2-7, the CDR3 gives the full variable domain: KAGVTQTPRYLIKTRGQQVTLSCSPISGHRSVSWYQQTPGQGLQFLFEYFSETQRNKGNFPGRFSGRQFSNSRSEMNVSTLELGDSALYLCASSLMTDYEQYFGPGTRLTVT.